A selection of T cell receptor beta chains follows, all from one sample in a study of cytomegalovirus exposure and HLA in healthy donors. Libraries were prepared by immunoSEQ multiplex PCR; TCRdb keeps only in-frame clonotypes and omits some of them. The profile shows roughly 150,000 clones, around 80% of them singletons. Sequencing used PBMCs. These receptors originate from a man aged 40-55 years in good health and CMV-seropositive. The CDR3 runs from the conserved cysteine through the conserved F or W. Each record gives: D gene, J gene, V gene, clone size, CDR3 protein, CDR3 DNA. D genes are given only for firm matches. The listing skips clone size in some rows; elsewhere it reads once, few, many or a size class.

d_gene: NA
j_gene: TRBJ1-1
v_gene: TRBV29-1
abundance: NA
CDR3aa: CSVEGVSSGSTEAFF
CDR3nt: TGCAGCGTTGAAGGTGTCTCTTCGGGGTCAACTGAAGCTTTCTTT

d_gene: TRBD1
j_gene: TRBJ1-1
v_gene: TRBV5-4
abundance: NA
CDR3aa: CASSWGTVEAFF
CDR3nt: TGTGCCAGCAGCTGGGGGACAGTTGAAGCTTTCTTT

d_gene: NA
j_gene: TRBJ2-5
v_gene: TRBV6-6
abundance: NA
CDR3aa: CASSLFGALQETQYF
CDR3nt: TGTGCCAGCAGTCTTTTTGGGGCCCTCCAAGAGACCCAGTACTTC

d_gene: NA
j_gene: TRBJ1-4
v_gene: TRBV6-1
abundance: NA
CDR3aa: CASSRYGSTNEKLFF
CDR3nt: TGTGCCAGCAGCCGGTACGGGTCAACTAATGAAAAACTGTTTTTT

d_gene: NA
j_gene: TRBJ1-5
v_gene: TRBV6-1
abundance: NA
CDR3aa: CASSTQQVNQPQHF
CDR3nt: TGTGCCAGCAGTACCCAACAGGTCAATCAGCCCCAGCATTTT

d_gene: TRBD1
j_gene: TRBJ1-2
v_gene: TRBV2
abundance: NA
CDR3aa: CARGGQGATSHGYTF
CDR3nt: TGTGCCAGGGGGGGGCAGGGGGCCACTTCTCATGGCTACACCTTC

d_gene: NA
j_gene: TRBJ2-5
v_gene: TRBV5-8
abundance: NA
CDR3aa: CASSRQDQETQYF
CDR3nt: TGTGCCAGCAGTAGACAAGACCAAGAGACCCAGTACTTC

d_gene: NA
j_gene: TRBJ1-2
v_gene: TRBV7-8
abundance: NA
CDR3aa: CASSLGTANYGYTF
CDR3nt: TGTGCCAGCAGCTTAGGGACAGCTAACTATGGCTACACCTTC

d_gene: NA
j_gene: TRBJ1-2
v_gene: TRBV30
abundance: few
CDR3aa: CAWSVRGRDGAYTF
CDR3nt: TGTGCCTGGAGTGTACGAGGCAGGGATGGTGCCTACACCTTC

d_gene: TRBD1
j_gene: TRBJ1-1
v_gene: TRBV18
abundance: NA
CDR3aa: CASSPTGGVPEAFF
CDR3nt: TGTGCCAGCTCACCGACAGGGGGAGTGCCTGAAGCTTTCTTT

d_gene: TRBD2
j_gene: TRBJ2-1
v_gene: TRBV10-3
abundance: NA
CDR3aa: CAISDGTSGRAYNEQFF
CDR3nt: TGTGCCATCAGTGACGGGACTAGCGGGAGGGCCTACAATGAGCAGTTCTTC

d_gene: NA
j_gene: TRBJ2-3
v_gene: TRBV9
abundance: NA
CDR3aa: CASSVNPSETDTQYF
CDR3nt: TGTGCCAGCAGCGTAAATCCCAGCGAAACAGATACGCAGTATTTT

d_gene: NA
j_gene: TRBJ1-3
v_gene: TRBV5-1
abundance: NA
CDR3aa: CASSLDGSGNTIYF
CDR3nt: TGCGCCAGCAGCTTGGACGGGTCGGGAAACACCATATATTTT

d_gene: NA
j_gene: TRBJ2-3
v_gene: TRBV5-1
abundance: NA
CDR3aa: CASSLAGIGDTQYF
CDR3nt: TGCGCCAGCAGCTTGGCGGGAATTGGAGATACGCAGTATTTT

d_gene: NA
j_gene: TRBJ2-3
v_gene: TRBV6-5
abundance: NA
CDR3aa: CASSYTAPTDTQYF
CDR3nt: TGTGCCAGCAGTTACACAGCTCCCACAGATACGCAGTATTTT

d_gene: NA
j_gene: TRBJ1-1
v_gene: TRBV30
abundance: once
CDR3aa: CAWSVRGYGNTEAFF
CDR3nt: TGTGCCTGGAGTGTACGAGGATACGGAAACACTGAAGCTTTCTTT

d_gene: TRBD2
j_gene: TRBJ2-5
v_gene: TRBV5-1
abundance: NA
CDR3aa: CASSGSGSGETQYF
CDR3nt: TGCGCCAGCAGCGGGAGCGGGAGCGGGGAGACCCAGTACTTC